The present entry profiles one T cell receptor beta chain with its context. A sample-barcoded 5' primer and a J-beta primer mix were used in a second PCR of roughly 7 to 11 cycles. TCRdb analysed the 5' RACE reads with MiXCR anew, one entry per CDR3 protein. Among about 970,000 distinct CDR3 sequences, roughly half were seen once, and the ten largest hold about 22%. The data belong to a study of blood T cells in healthy people across ages. CDR3 length equals 15 residues. Deletions cut 0 bases from V and 8 bases from J, with 13 bases between. Germline loops: CDR1 ENHRY, CDR2 SYGVKD. This TCR was sampled from a woman aged 55-69 years in good health. This chain connects TRBV10-3 to TRBJ1-4; perhaps TRBD1 as D (6 bases). Sequencing was performed on blood. DNA of the CDR3: TGTGCCATCAGTGAGTCCGACCGGGGGCCGGAAAAACTGTTTTTT. The encoded protein is CAISESDRGPEKLFF.